A single sample is the source of the 9 T cell receptor beta chains below, sequenced in a study of cytomegalovirus exposure and HLA in healthy donors. Vbeta (60) and Jbeta (13) primers were used in the PCR. The table came from immunoSEQ multiplex PCR; TCRdb's copy has only in-frame clones and leaves some out. The sample holds about 170,000 clones; approximately 88% are singletons and the top ten take roughly 0.38%. The sequenced material came from PBMCs. The origin of the receptors is a boy younger than 10 in good health and CMV-seronegative.

Comments on this clone: This CDR3 is also generated by other DNA sequences in the sample. The chain has TRBV7-9 and TRBJ2-7; D gene unclear. CDR1 SEHNR and CDR2 FQNEAQ come from the germline V gene (reference sequence). This CDR3 is built from 14 residues. Trimming took 0 bases from V and 0 from J, leaving 6 bases between them. The CDR3 DNA follows: TGTGCCAGCAGCTTAGCCCTGAGCTCCTACGAGCAGTACTTC. As protein: CASSLALSSYEQYF.

This chain links TRBV4-1 with TRBJ2-5, with 9 positions matching TRBD1. J gave up 11 bases and V 3 bases, and 10 bases lay outside the gene matches. Germline V CDR1 and CDR2: MGHRA, YSYEKL. This CDR3 spans 14 amino acids. The CDR3 coding sequence is TGCGCCAGCAGCCAGGAAGGGGACAGGGACCAGCAGTACTTC. This translates into CASSQEGDRDQQYF.

The chain links TRBV5-1 to TRBJ2-3; 7 bases are a match to TRBD2. Germline-derived CDR1 and CDR2 are SGHRS and YFSETQ. This CDR3 contains 14 residues. V dropped 3 bases and J dropped 4; count of bases not matched to a gene: 5. CDR3 protein: CASSSGLAADTQYF. The CDR3 DNA reads TGCGCCAGCAGCTCGGGCCTAGCGGCAGATACGCAGTATTTT. Drawing the rest from reference TRBV5-1 and TRBJ2-3, the complete variable domain is KAGVTQTPRYLIKTRGQQVTLSCSPISGHRSVSWYQQTPGQGLQFLFEYFSETQRNKGNFPGRFSGRQFSNSRSEMNVSTLELGDSALYLCASSSGLAADTQYFGPGTRLTVL.

The chain recombines TRBV10-3 with TRBJ2-1; no firm D call. Germline loops: CDR1 ENHRY, CDR2 SYGVKD. This CDR3 has 12 amino acids. V was pared by 4 bases and J by 5 bases, with 6 bases between. CDR3 DNA sequence: TGTGCCATCAGTGTAGTAGACAATGAGCAGTTCTTC. As protein: CAISVVDNEQFF.

DNA for the CDR3: TGCGCCAGCAGCTTGGAGTTTCGACAGGGGGCTGGAAAACTGTTTTTT. This gives the protein CASSLEFRQGAGKLFF. The rearrangement uses TRBV5-1 and TRBJ1-4; 10 bases are shared with TRBD1. This CDR3 region has 16 residues. Germline assignment: CDR1 SGHRS and CDR2 YFSETQ. Losses at the gene ends were 0 bases for V and 10 bases for J; bases not matched to a gene: 9.

This chain joins TRBV19 and TRBJ1-6, with unresolved D. The CDR3 contains 16 residues. Trimming took 7 bases from V and 4 from J, leaving 17 bases between them. Germline V gives CDR1 LNHDA, CDR2 SQIVND (reference sequence). The CDR3 coding sequence is TGTGCCAGTAAAAAGGATTTCCAGGTTTATAATTCACCCCTCCACTTT. It translates to CASKKDFQVYNSPLHF.

This clone has just one count. The chain carries TRBV27 and TRBJ2-7, with a weak D call TRBD2 (5 bases). Between the trimmed V and J ends, which lost 2 bases and 3 bases, there was a span of 11 bases. The CDR3 is 14 residues long. Germline loops: CDR1 MNHEY, CDR2 SMNVEV (reference sequence). This CDR3 is CASSLRGRGYEQYF. In nucleotides, the CDR3 is TGTGCCAGCAGTTTAAGAGGACGGGGCTACGAGCAGTACTTC.

This clone was seen more than once but under ten times. The chain is built from TRBV6-1 and TRBJ1-1; D perhaps matches TRBD1 (5 bases). Germline lookup yields CDR1 MNHNS and CDR2 SASEGT. V was pared by 6 bases and J by 1 base, with 12 bases between. This CDR3 contains 14 residues. The CDR3 coding sequence is TGTGCCAGCAGCTTATCGGGGGGGAACACTGAAGCTTTCTTT. It specifies CASSLSGGNTEAFF.

This clone was counted between two and nine times. The chain employs TRBV14 and TRBJ1-1; D unclear. The CDR3 has 14 residues. Per the germline V gene, CDR1 is SGHDN and CDR2 is FVKESK. Deletions cut 1 base from V and 0 bases from J, with 6 bases between. In nucleotides, the CDR3 is TGTGCCAGCAGCCAAGTACAGTTGAACACTGAAGCTTTCTTT. This translates into CASSQVQLNTEAFF.